The clone carrying this T cell receptor beta chain is a singleton in its sample. Its antigen is not identified. In germline, CDR1 is MNHEY, CDR2 SVGEGT. The CDR3 totals 17 residues. The V and J ends lost 5 bases and 3 bases, in that order; junction bases with no gene match: 10. This entry comes from a study of T cell responses to AZD1222 COVID-19 vaccine. Study results and caveats: The donor cohort was predominantly white British with a female majority, and clonal diversity may have been underestimated. Repertoires were sampled only after the peak T cell response.

Only in-frame clones appear in the TCRdb table, and some are missing; sequencing was by immunoSEQ multiplex PCR. The sample comprises 70,000 to 100,000 clones, roughly 90% of which are singletons, and around 3.2% rests with the top ten. Researchers grouped second doses given at about 4 or about 12 weeks into one pool. The starting material was peripheral blood, obtained 28 days after the second AZD1222 dose. This clonotype originated in an adult who received the AZD1222 COVID-19 vaccine. The V call is TRBV6-2 or TRBV6-3, the J call TRBJ2-5; TRBD2 matches 12 bases. Written as DNA, the CDR3 is TGTGCCAGCAGTCAACCGACTAGCGGGGGTTCAAAAGAGACCCAGTACTTC. Residues: CASSQPTSGGSKETQYF.